These 25 T cell receptor beta chains were all obtained from the same sample, sequenced in a study of neurological immune-mediated disorders. TCRdb analysed the 5' RACE reads with MiXCR anew, one entry per CDR3 protein. The repertoire consists of approximately 77,000 distinct CDR3 sequences, with about 9.5% occurring once and the leading ten covering about 1.7%. The sequenced sample was PBMCs. Every receptor here comes from a man aged 50 to 60 in good health.

In this sample, this clonotype turned up many times. The V and J genes are TRBV7-2 and TRBJ2-1; no clear D. The V end lost 2 bases, the J end lost 1 base, and 12 bases lay between the germline ends. The V gene's germline CDR1 is SGHTA and CDR2 FQGNSA. The CDR3 is made up of 16 amino acids. DNA for the CDR3: TGTGCCAGCAGCTTATCGCTACAGTCGTCCTACAATGAGCAGTTCTTC. Amino acids: CASSLSLQSSYNEQFF.

This clonotype was counted ten times or more. The rearrangement links TRBV12-3 or TRBV12-4 to TRBJ1-3; D is possibly TRBD1 (6 bases). Trimming removed 6 bases from V and 3 bases from J, with 18 bases in between. The CDR3 is 16 amino acids. The CDR3 sequence is CASRETGREFGNTIYF. CDR3 sequence (DNA): TGTGCCAGCAGGGAAACAGGGCGAGAATTTGGAAACACCATATATTTT.

This clonotype was detected many times. The chain uses TRBV20-1 and TRBJ1-1; TRBD1 is a possible D gene (5 bases). The V gene lost 0 bases and the J gene lost 4 bases, with 12 bases spanning the gap. The CDR3 contains 14 residues. Looked up from germline, CDR1 is DFQATT and CDR2 is SNEGSKA (reference sequence). CDR3 sequence: CSARDVRESTEAFF. The CDR3 nucleotides read TGCAGTGCTAGAGATGTCAGGGAGTCCACTGAAGCTTTCTTT.

This clonotype was detected many times. The DNA of the CDR3 is TGCAGTGCTAGCCCTGGGGGTGACTATGGCTACACCTTC. Translation: CSASPGGDYGYTF. The chain has TRBV20-1 and TRBJ1-2, with D maybe TRBD1 (5 bases). Per the germline V gene, CDR1 is DFQATT and CDR2 is SNEGSKA (reference sequence). Trimming stripped 3 bases from V and 3 bases from J, with 11 bases between. CDR3 size: 13 residues.

This clonotype was seen ten or more times. The chain carries TRBV18 and TRBJ1-6, with D possibly being TRBD1 (5 bases). Trimming left V 3 bases short and J 5 bases short, with 17 bases between. Germline assignment: CDR1 KGHSH and CDR2 LQKENI. CDR3 size: 17 residues. In DNA form, the CDR3 reads TGTGCCAGCTCACCGCCGGGGGGACCAGCCAATAATTCACCCCTCCACTTT. Its translation is CASSPPGGPANNSPLHF.

This clonotype showed up many times. The chain employs TRBV12-3 or TRBV12-4 and TRBJ2-3; unclear D gene. The CDR3 covers 13 residues. The ends were cut back, 3 bases at V and 4 bases at J, with 8 bases in the middle. CDR3 residues: CASSLLASDTQYF. For the CDR3, the DNA is TGTGCCAGCAGTTTGTTAGCTTCAGATACGCAGTATTTT.

The table lists this clonotype with many counts. The genes are TRBV28 and TRBJ2-5; 13 bases line up with TRBD2. The CDR3 extends over 15 amino acids. V gave up 10 bases and J gave up 2 bases; unmatched junction bases: 7. The germline gives CDR1 MDHEN, CDR2 SYDVKM. The CDR3 is CATWTSGGLQETQYF. The DNA for the CDR3 is TGTGCCACCTGGACTAGCGGGGGCCTGCAAGAGACCCAGTACTTC.

Turning to this clonotype: This may be a read error, as it is one base from a much larger clone. The V and J genes are TRBV18 and TRBJ2-1, with D unresolved. Germline V gene sequence: CDR1 KGHSH, CDR2 LQKENI. This CDR3 has 13 amino acids. Written as DNA, the CDR3 is TGTGCCAGCTCACCGAATGAAAACAATGAGCTGTTCTTC. This translates into CASSPNENNELFF.

There are many counts of this clonotype. The CDR3 bases are TGTGCCAGCACCACCGGGACAGGACCCTCCGAGCAGTACTTC. This codes for CASTTGTGPSEQYF. This rearrangement joins TRBV18 to TRBJ2-7, with 8 bases fitting TRBD1. The germline V gene has CDR1 KGHSH and CDR2 LQKENI. The trim removed 8 bases at V and 6 bases at J, leaving 12 bases unmatched. This CDR3 comprises 14 residues.

This clonotype was counted ten times or more. The chain couples TRBV5-1 to TRBJ2-7, with 9 nucleotides matching TRBD2. Germline V gene sequence: CDR1 SGHRS, CDR2 YFSETQ. Trimming cost V 2 bases and J 2 bases; bases outside gene matches: 2. The CDR3 extends over 14 amino acids. The chain's CDR3 is CASSFSGGTYEQYF. CDR3 in DNA: TGCGCCAGCAGCTTTAGCGGGGGAACCTACGAGCAGTACTTC.

The table lists this clonotype with many counts. The chain employs TRBV13 and TRBJ2-7, with 16 nucleotides matching TRBD2. The trim removed 5 bases at V and 3 bases at J, leaving 7 bases unmatched. The CDR3 is made up of 17 amino acids. From germline, CDR1 is PRHDT and CDR2 FYEKMQ (reference sequence). The CDR3 loop is CASSPGLAGGPYYEQYF. The CDR3 DNA follows: TGTGCCAGCAGCCCGGGACTAGCGGGGGGGCCCTACTACGAGCAGTACTTC.

The sample holds many counts of this clonotype. This chain links TRBV6-5 with TRBJ2-2, with TRBD2 matching 7 bases. The CDR3 loop spans 16 amino acids. The germline gives CDR1 MNHEY, CDR2 SVGAGI. Trimming took 6 bases from V and 4 from J; bases not matched to a gene: 11. This CDR3 is CASRWSQRGTTGELFF. The CDR3 DNA is TGTGCCAGCAGGTGGTCTCAGCGGGGAACCACCGGGGAGCTGTTTTTT.

This clonotype has ten or more counts. The V gene is TRBV5-1, the J gene TRBJ2-1; possibly TRBD2 for D (6 bases). V was shortened by 5 bases and J by 4 bases, with 10 bases between the two germline ends. CDR3 size: 13 residues. Per the germline V gene, CDR1 is SGHRS and CDR2 is YFSETQ. The CDR3 spells CASRGGAYNEQFF. The DNA for the CDR3 is TGCGCCAGCAGGGGGGGTGCTTACAATGAGCAGTTCTTC.

This clonotype was recorded many times. V usage is TRBV6-5 and J usage is TRBJ2-6; D gene uncertain. V lost 0 bases and J lost 2, with 8 bases in between. Germline CDR1 reads MNHEY; CDR2 reads SVGAGI. The CDR3 runs to 16 residues. CDR3 sequence reads: CASSYSVPPGANVLTF. As DNA, the CDR3 is TGTGCCAGCAGTTACTCGGTTCCTCCTGGGGCCAACGTCCTGACTTTC.

At least ten counts were recorded for this clonotype. The rearrangement uses TRBV10-3 and TRBJ1-1; 8 nucleotides line up with TRBD1. The CDR3 sequence is 14 residues long. Germline trimming cut 4 bases from V and 1 base from J; bases unmatched to any gene: 2. Per the germline V gene, CDR1 is ENHRY and CDR2 is SYGVKD. This CDR3 reads CAISGTGWNTEAFF. DNA for the CDR3: TGTGCCATCAGTGGGACAGGGTGGAACACTGAAGCTTTCTTT.

This clonotype was seen many times. The chain has TRBV6-5 and TRBJ1-5; 7 bases align to TRBD1. Germline V gives CDR1 MNHEY, CDR2 SVGAGI. This CDR3 contains 16 residues. The trim removed 4 bases at V and 1 base at J, leaving 7 bases unmatched. The CDR3 DNA follows: TGTGCCAGCAGTTTAGGGGGCGCGAGGAGCAATCAGCCCCAGCATTTT. It yields the protein CASSLGGARSNQPQHF.

This clonotype showed up many times. The chain has TRBV20-1 and TRBJ2-1; a weak D match, TRBD2 (5 bases). The CDR3 runs 12 residues. Germline CDR1 is DFQATT and CDR2 is SNEGSKA (reference sequence). Trimming left V 6 bases short and J 8 bases short, with 14 bases between. In DNA, the CDR3 is TGCAGTGCCTCCGGGATAGGATATGAGCAGTTCTTC. Translation: CSASGIGYEQFF.

This clonotype was found many times. V gene TRBV20-1 combines with J gene TRBJ2-3; no reliable D call. From germline, CDR1 is DFQATT and CDR2 SNEGSKA (reference sequence). The V gene lost 1 base and the J gene lost 3 bases, with 14 bases spanning the gap. There are 15 residues in the CDR3. CDR3 DNA: TGCAGTGCTAGAGGGAAGGGATCCCGGACAGATACGCAGTATTTT. As protein: CSARGKGSRTDTQYF.

This clonotype was counted at least ten times. V gene TRBV7-9 combines with J gene TRBJ1-5, with D possibly matching TRBD1 (5 bases). Trimming stripped 2 bases from V and 3 bases from J, with 20 bases between. The CDR3 sequence is 18 residues long. Germline loops: CDR1 SEHNR, CDR2 FQNEAQ (reference sequence). CDR3 sequence: CASSLKLLTARFNQPQHF. CDR3 nucleotides: TGTGCCAGCAGCTTAAAACTGTTGACAGCTCGATTCAATCAGCCCCAGCATTTT.

This clonotype came up many times. The chain links TRBV5-1 to TRBJ2-1, with 12 bases fitting TRBD2. V dropped 1 base and J dropped 8; count of bases not matched to a gene: 13. The germline V gene encodes CDR1 SGHRS and CDR2 YFSETQ. The CDR3 sequence is 18 residues long. The DNA for the CDR3 is TGCGCCAGCAGCTTGATGGAGGCCTCTAGCGGGGGGGCACATGAGCAGTTCTTC. This translates into CASSLMEASSGGAHEQFF.

This clonotype came up many times. The chain links TRBV7-9 to TRBJ1-2; tentative D call: TRBD1 (6 bases). V was shortened by 5 bases and J by 4 bases, with 11 bases between the two germline ends. Germline CDR1 is SEHNR and CDR2 is FQNEAQ (reference sequence). The CDR3 covers 13 residues. DNA of the CDR3: TGTGCCAGCAGCCCAAAAGGGGGCTATGGCTACACCTTC. Encoded protein: CASSPKGGYGYTF.

This clonotype was picked up many times. J is TRBJ2-3 and V is TRBV29-1; TRBD1 is a possible D gene (5 bases). Trimming removed 5 bases at V and 4 bases at J, with 10 bases between. This CDR3 spans 12 amino acids. CDR1 and CDR2 (germline): SQVTM, ANQGSEA. CDR3: CSVYQGPDTQYF. As DNA, the CDR3 is TGCAGCGTTTACCAGGGCCCAGATACGCAGTATTTT.

This chain connects TRBV7-2 to TRBJ2-3; tentative D call: TRBD1 (6 bases). The germline CDR1 and CDR2 sequences are SGHTA and FQGNSA. CDR3 length equals 16 residues. Trimming removed 0 bases from V and 4 bases from J, with 14 bases in between. CDR3: CASSLANEGVPDTQYF. In DNA, the CDR3 is TGTGCCAGCAGCTTAGCGAACGAGGGGGTGCCAGATACGCAGTATTTT. The variable domain in full, completed from reference TRBV7-2 and TRBJ2-3, reads GAGVSQSPSNKVTEKGKDVELRCDPISGHTALYWYRQSLGQGLEFLIYFQGNSAPDKSGLPSDRFSAERTGGSVSTLTIQRTQQEDSAVYLCASSLANEGVPDTQYFGPGTRLTVL.

This clonotype was seen only a few times. The rearrangement uses TRBV11-1 and TRBJ2-2; D gene ambiguous. The CDR3 length is 16 residues. Between the trimmed V and J ends, which lost 3 bases and 8 bases, there was a span of 19 bases. Looked up from germline, CDR1 is SGHAT and CDR2 is FQDESV (reference sequence). In DNA form, the CDR3 reads TGTGCCAGCAGCTTGATTCAGCCGGCTGTTCATGGGGAGCTGTTTTTT. Amino acid sequence: CASSLIQPAVHGELFF.

At least ten counts were recorded for this clonotype. The V call is TRBV7-3, the J call TRBJ2-5, with 7 bases aligning to TRBD2. This CDR3 spans 14 amino acids. Losses at the gene ends were 0 bases for V and 4 bases for J; bases not matched to a gene: 2. CDR1 and CDR2 (germline): SGHTA, FQGTGA. DNA of the CDR3: TGTGCCAGCAGCTTAACGGCTAGCGGAGAGACCCAGTACTTC. Amino acid sequence: CASSLTASGETQYF.